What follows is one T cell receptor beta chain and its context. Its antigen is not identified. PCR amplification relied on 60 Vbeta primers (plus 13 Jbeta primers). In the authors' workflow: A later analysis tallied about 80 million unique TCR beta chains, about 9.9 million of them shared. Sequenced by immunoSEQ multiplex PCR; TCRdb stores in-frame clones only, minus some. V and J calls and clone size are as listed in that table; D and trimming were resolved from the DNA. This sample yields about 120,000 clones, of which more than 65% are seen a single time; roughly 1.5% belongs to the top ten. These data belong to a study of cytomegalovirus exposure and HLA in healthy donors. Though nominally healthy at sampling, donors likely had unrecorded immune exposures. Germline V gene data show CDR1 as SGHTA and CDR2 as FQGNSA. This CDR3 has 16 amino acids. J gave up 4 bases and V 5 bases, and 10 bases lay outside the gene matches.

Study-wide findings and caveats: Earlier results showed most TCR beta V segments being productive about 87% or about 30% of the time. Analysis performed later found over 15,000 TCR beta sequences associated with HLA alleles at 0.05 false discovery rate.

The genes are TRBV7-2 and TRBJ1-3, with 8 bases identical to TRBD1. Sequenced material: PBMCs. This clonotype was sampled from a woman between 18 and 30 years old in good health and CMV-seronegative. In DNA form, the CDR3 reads TGTGCCAGCAGCACCCAACAGGGGGTCCAGGGAAACACCATATATTTT. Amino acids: CASSTQQGVQGNTIYF.